These 19 T cell receptor beta chains share one sample of origin, sequenced in a study of T cell clonotyping in hematopoietic cell transplantation. Measured with immunoSEQ multiplex PCR; TCRdb has only the in-frame clones, and not every one. This table has roughly 44,000 clones, 95% appearing once. The specimen was peripheral blood mononuclear cells. All receptors derive from a man younger than 40 in good health. Some clones in this sample may be carry-over from other donors' samples.

The chain is built from TRBV5-6 and TRBJ1-1; 8 bases agree with TRBD1. Germline V CDR1 and CDR2: SGHDT, YYEEEE. The J segment lost 1 base and the V segment lost 6 bases, leaving 2 bases of the junction unmatched. This CDR3 contains 13 residues. CDR3 residues: CASTGQGNTEAFF. In DNA form, the CDR3 reads TGTGCCAGCACCGGACAGGGGAACACTGAAGCTTTCTTT.

The chain links TRBV7-8 to TRBJ2-7, with a tentative D call TRBD2 (5 bases). Germline V lookup: CDR1 SGHVS, CDR2 FQNEAQ. V lost 2 bases and J 0 bases, leaving 8 bases between the germline ends. This CDR3 comprises 14 residues. CDR3: CASSLIANSYEQYF. Here the CDR3 DNA reads TGTGCCAGCAGCTTAATAGCGAACTCCTACGAGCAGTACTTC.

This chain connects TRBV4-2 to TRBJ1-3, with a tentative D call TRBD1 (5 bases). This CDR3 region has 16 residues. V was cut by 2 bases and J by 0 bases, with 11 bases left in between. Looked up from germline, CDR1 is LGHNA and CDR2 is YNFKEQ. The CDR3 loop reads CASSQNVQASGNTIYF. DNA for the CDR3: TGTGCCAGCAGCCAAAACGTACAGGCCTCTGGAAACACCATATATTTT.

The chain couples TRBV19 to TRBJ2-2; 8 bases agree with TRBD1. There are 14 residues in the CDR3. Germline CDR1 and CDR2: LNHDA and SQIVND (reference sequence). Trimming removed 10 bases from V and 4 bases from J; junction bases left unmatched: 8. The CDR3: CATTTGVVTGELFF. For the CDR3, the DNA is TGTGCCACCACGACAGGGGTTGTCACCGGGGAGCTGTTTTTT.

The rearrangement links TRBV5-1 to TRBJ2-3; TRBD2 matches at 15 bases. J lost 11 bases, V lost 3 bases, and 4 bases had no gene match. This CDR3 is 14 amino acids long. The germline V gene encodes CDR1 SGHRS and CDR2 YFSETQ. CDR3: CASSSRTSGGVQYF. CDR3 DNA: TGCGCCAGCAGCTCTCGGACTAGCGGGGGGGTGCAGTATTTT.

The chain uses TRBV7-3 and TRBJ2-3, with 8 bases fitting TRBD2. J gave up 1 base and V 3 bases, and 3 bases lay outside the gene matches. In germline, CDR1 is SGHTA, CDR2 FQGTGA. The CDR3 has 15 residues. The CDR3 region has the DNA TGTGCCAGCAGCTTTGGAGCGGGGGGCACAGATACGCAGTATTTT. As protein: CASSFGAGGTDTQYF.

CDR3 in amino acids: CASGLTQAYEQYF. The CDR3 DNA sequence: TGCGCCAGCGGGTTGACGCAGGCCTACGAGCAGTACTTC. This rearrangement joins TRBV10-2 to TRBJ2-7; D unresolved. Germline lookup yields CDR1 WSHSY and CDR2 SAAADI. The CDR3 is 13 amino acids. Deletions cut 8 bases from V and 2 bases from J, with 13 bases between.

The chain has TRBV5-6 and TRBJ1-1, with 11 bases identical to TRBD1. The CDR3 covers 15 residues. V trimming: 4 bases; J trimming: 6 bases; junction bases outside the gene matches: 8. CDR1 is SGHDT and CDR2 is YYEEEE in the germline V gene. The CDR3 sequence is CASSRWTGGSAEAFF. CDR3 DNA sequence: TGTGCCAGCAGCCGATGGACAGGGGGCTCCGCTGAAGCTTTCTTT. The full variable domain, rest sourced from reference TRBV5-6 and TRBJ1-1, is DAGVTQSPTHLIKTRGQQVTLRCSPKSGHDTVSWYQQALGQGPQFIFQYYEEEERQRGNFPDRFSGHQFPNYSSELNVNALLLGDSALYLCASSRWTGGSAEAFFGQGTRLTVV.

V and J are TRBV7-2 and TRBJ2-7, with D unclear. Germline CDR1 and CDR2: SGHTA and FQGNSA. CDR3 length: 12 amino acids. Trimming took 1 base from V and 10 from J, leaving 11 bases between them. This chain's CDR3 is CASSLDGVVQYF. Here the CDR3 DNA reads TGTGCCAGCAGCTTAGACGGCGTAGTACAGTACTTC.

J is TRBJ1-2 and V is TRBV11-2; 8 bases fit TRBD1. In germline, CDR1 is SGHAT, CDR2 FQNNGV. Losses at the gene ends were 5 bases for V and 8 bases for J; bases not matched to a gene: 10. The CDR3 runs 14 residues. For the CDR3, the DNA is TGTGCCAGCAGCCCCTTCCGCACAGGGGGGGGCTACACCTTC. This codes for CASSPFRTGGGYTF.

The CDR3 region is CASNPRGSTGELFF. In DNA, the CDR3 is TGTGCCAGCAACCCCCGGGGGAGCACCGGGGAGCTGTTTTTT. The chain joins TRBV11-2 to TRBJ2-2, with D possibly being TRBD2 (6 bases). The CDR3 sequence is 14 residues long. Germline assignment: CDR1 SGHAT and CDR2 FQNNGV. Deletions cut 7 bases from V and 4 bases from J, with 13 bases between.

This chain connects TRBV7-8 to TRBJ2-1, with D perhaps TRBD2 (5 bases). The germline V gene has CDR1 SGHVS and CDR2 FQNEAQ. Trimming removed 1 base at V and 4 bases at J, with 11 bases between. CDR3 length: 15 amino acids. CDR3 nucleotide sequence: TGTGCCAGCAGCTTAGGGCAGTCGGGGTACAATGAGCAGTTCTTC. Protein product: CASSLGQSGYNEQFF.

The chain has TRBV27 and TRBJ2-7, with TRBD2 matching over 13 bases. Unmatched junction bases numbered 6, after V lost 5 bases and J lost 5 bases. Looked up from germline, CDR1 is MNHEY and CDR2 is SMNVEV (reference sequence). CDR3 length: 15 residues. This CDR3 reads CASSPGTSGVNEQYF. For the CDR3, the DNA is TGTGCCAGCAGTCCCGGGACTAGCGGGGTGAACGAGCAGTACTTC.

The chain combines TRBV6-1 with TRBJ2-2; TRBD2 agrees at 9 bases. Germline V CDR1 and CDR2: MNHNS, SASEGT. The CDR3 covers 18 residues. The V segment lost 4 bases and the J segment 0 bases; nucleotides outside the gene matches: 9. Written as DNA, the CDR3 is TGTGCCAGCAGTGCGTTACTCGCGGGGGGGGCGAACACCGGGGAGCTGTTTTTT. This translates into CASSALLAGGANTGELFF.

The V gene is TRBV18, the J gene TRBJ2-1; TRBD2 matches 8 bases. CDR3 length: 16 residues. V shed 3 bases, J shed 6 bases, and the junction held 10 bases outside the gene matches. Looked up from germline, CDR1 is KGHSH and CDR2 is LQKENI. The CDR3 region is CASSPRHSGKGNEQFF. The CDR3 DNA reads as TGTGCCAGCTCACCGCGTCATAGCGGGAAGGGCAATGAGCAGTTCTTC.

The rearrangement links TRBV4-1 to TRBJ1-1, with no clear D. This CDR3 contains 12 residues. V dropped 2 bases and J dropped 10 bases, with 11 bases sitting between them. Germline assignment: CDR1 MGHRA and CDR2 YSYEKL. The DNA for the CDR3 is TGCGCCAGCAGCCAAACGGACCGGGGAGCTTTCTTT. Protein product: CASSQTDRGAFF.

This clone was recorded once. The V call is TRBV29-1, the J call TRBJ1-5; the D gene is possibly TRBD1 (6 bases). This CDR3 is built from 13 residues. The germline V gene has CDR1 SQVTM and CDR2 ANQGSEA. The V gene lost 6 bases and the J gene lost 1 base, with 10 bases spanning the gap. The CDR3 bases are TGCAGCGTACAGCAGGGGAGCAATCAGCCCCAGCATTTT. Translation gives CSVQQGSNQPQHF.

This clone was recorded once. The chain recombines TRBV9 with TRBJ2-1, with 10 bases matching TRBD2. Germline loops: CDR1 SGDLS, CDR2 YYNGEE. CDR3 size: 15 residues. The ends lost 4 bases at V and 9 bases at J; junction bases unmatched: 10. The CDR3 is CASSLTGTSVLEQFF. CDR3 nucleotides: TGTGCCAGCAGCTTAACCGGGACTAGCGTTCTTGAGCAGTTCTTC.

This sequence joins TRBV6-1 and TRBJ1-4; 12 bases map to TRBD1. The germline V gene has CDR1 MNHNS and CDR2 SASEGT. V was pared by 3 bases and J by 8 bases, with 4 bases of the junction left unmatched. This CDR3 has 15 residues. In nucleotides, the CDR3 is TGTGCCAGCAGTGAGGGACAGGGGGCTTGGGAAAAACTGTTTTTT. This gives the protein CASSEGQGAWEKLFF.